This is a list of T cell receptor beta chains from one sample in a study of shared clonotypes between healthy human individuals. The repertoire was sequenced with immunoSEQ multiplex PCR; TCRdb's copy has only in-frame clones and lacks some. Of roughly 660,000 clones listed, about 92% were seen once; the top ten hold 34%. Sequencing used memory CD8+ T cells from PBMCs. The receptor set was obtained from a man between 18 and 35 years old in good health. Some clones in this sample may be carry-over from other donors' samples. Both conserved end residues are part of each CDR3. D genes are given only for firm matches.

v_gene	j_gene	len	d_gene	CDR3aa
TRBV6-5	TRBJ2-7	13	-	CASSPSRAYEQYF
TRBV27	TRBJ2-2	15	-	CASSLDGSVTGELFF
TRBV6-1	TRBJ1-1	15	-	CASSEGSSRRRRGFF
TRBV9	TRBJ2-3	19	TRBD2	CASSAGLAQPWSSTDTQYF
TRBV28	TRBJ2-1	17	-	CASRGVGGPSSYNEQFF
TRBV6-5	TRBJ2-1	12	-	CATSVLGDEQFF
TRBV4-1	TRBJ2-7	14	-	CASSQSEGIVEQYF
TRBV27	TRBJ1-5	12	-	CASSFPLGPQHF
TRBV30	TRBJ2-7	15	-	CAWSGVGGLGTTQYF
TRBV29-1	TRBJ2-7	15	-	CSVEVRTQSSYEQYF
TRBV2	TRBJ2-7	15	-	CASSESKRSPYEQYF
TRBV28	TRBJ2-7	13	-	CASGGWGPSEQYF
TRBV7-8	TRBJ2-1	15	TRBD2	CASSTRTSGYNEQFF
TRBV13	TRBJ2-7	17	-	CASSLYPGPTLTYEQYF
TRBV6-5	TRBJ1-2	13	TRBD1	CASSQDRINGYTF
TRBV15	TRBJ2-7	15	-	CATAGYREGSYEQYF
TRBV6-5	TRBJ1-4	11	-	CASSLGEKLFF
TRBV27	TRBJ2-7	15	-	CASSATQAWAYEQYF
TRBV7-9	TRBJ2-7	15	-	CASSRNDWPVGEQYF
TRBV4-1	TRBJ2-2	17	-	CASSLSAATRGTGELFF
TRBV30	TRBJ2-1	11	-	CAWSVLNEQFF
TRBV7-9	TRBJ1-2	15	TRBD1	CASSLSGQGNYGYTF
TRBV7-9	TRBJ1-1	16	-	CASSSALVGTPTEAFF
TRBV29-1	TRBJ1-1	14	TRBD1	CSGLLGTGGTEAFF
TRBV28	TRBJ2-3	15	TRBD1	CASSTTGVYTDTQYF
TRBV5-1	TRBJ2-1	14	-	CASSSGRNYNEQFF
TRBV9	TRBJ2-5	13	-	CASSPLTLETQYF
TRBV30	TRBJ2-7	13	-	CAWSVYPAYEQYF
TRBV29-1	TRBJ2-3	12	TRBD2	CSVWAGVNTQYF
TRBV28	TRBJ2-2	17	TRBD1	CASSFRTGWRNTGELFF
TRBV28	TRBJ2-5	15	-	CASRHVPRAQETQYF
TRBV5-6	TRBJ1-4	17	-	CASSLGTGIVVYEKLFF
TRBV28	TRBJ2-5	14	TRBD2	CASTLSFWREAQYF
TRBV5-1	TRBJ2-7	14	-	CASSFDREEGEQYF
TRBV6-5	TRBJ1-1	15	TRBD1	CASSRGQFLLTEAFF
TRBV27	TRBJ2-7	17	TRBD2	CASRTGTSGRPRSEQYF
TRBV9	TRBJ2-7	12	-	CASSNSVDEQYF
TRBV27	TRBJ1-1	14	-	CASSSRGSNTEAFF
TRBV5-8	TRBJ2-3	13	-	CASSLFHSDTQYF
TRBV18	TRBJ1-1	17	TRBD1	CASSPWNRGGMNTEAFF
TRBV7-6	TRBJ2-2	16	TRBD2	CASSLSLAGGTGELFF
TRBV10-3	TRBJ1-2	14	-	CAISEGHQNYGYTF
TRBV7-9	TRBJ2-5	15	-	CASSLRITDQETQYF
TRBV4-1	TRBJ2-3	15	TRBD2	CASTELAGVPDTQYF
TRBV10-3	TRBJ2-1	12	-	CATRENGDEQFF
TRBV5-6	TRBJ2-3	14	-	CASSLVGTPDTQYF
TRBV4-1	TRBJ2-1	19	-	CASSPSAPRDSRYYNEQFF
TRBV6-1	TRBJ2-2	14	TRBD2	CASRVSGGTGELFF
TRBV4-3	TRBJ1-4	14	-	CASSLSFSNEKLFF
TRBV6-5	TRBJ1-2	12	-	CASRKTGNGYTF
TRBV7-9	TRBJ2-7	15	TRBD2	CASSHLAGVAYEQYF
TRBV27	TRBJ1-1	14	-	CASSLGGIYTEAFF